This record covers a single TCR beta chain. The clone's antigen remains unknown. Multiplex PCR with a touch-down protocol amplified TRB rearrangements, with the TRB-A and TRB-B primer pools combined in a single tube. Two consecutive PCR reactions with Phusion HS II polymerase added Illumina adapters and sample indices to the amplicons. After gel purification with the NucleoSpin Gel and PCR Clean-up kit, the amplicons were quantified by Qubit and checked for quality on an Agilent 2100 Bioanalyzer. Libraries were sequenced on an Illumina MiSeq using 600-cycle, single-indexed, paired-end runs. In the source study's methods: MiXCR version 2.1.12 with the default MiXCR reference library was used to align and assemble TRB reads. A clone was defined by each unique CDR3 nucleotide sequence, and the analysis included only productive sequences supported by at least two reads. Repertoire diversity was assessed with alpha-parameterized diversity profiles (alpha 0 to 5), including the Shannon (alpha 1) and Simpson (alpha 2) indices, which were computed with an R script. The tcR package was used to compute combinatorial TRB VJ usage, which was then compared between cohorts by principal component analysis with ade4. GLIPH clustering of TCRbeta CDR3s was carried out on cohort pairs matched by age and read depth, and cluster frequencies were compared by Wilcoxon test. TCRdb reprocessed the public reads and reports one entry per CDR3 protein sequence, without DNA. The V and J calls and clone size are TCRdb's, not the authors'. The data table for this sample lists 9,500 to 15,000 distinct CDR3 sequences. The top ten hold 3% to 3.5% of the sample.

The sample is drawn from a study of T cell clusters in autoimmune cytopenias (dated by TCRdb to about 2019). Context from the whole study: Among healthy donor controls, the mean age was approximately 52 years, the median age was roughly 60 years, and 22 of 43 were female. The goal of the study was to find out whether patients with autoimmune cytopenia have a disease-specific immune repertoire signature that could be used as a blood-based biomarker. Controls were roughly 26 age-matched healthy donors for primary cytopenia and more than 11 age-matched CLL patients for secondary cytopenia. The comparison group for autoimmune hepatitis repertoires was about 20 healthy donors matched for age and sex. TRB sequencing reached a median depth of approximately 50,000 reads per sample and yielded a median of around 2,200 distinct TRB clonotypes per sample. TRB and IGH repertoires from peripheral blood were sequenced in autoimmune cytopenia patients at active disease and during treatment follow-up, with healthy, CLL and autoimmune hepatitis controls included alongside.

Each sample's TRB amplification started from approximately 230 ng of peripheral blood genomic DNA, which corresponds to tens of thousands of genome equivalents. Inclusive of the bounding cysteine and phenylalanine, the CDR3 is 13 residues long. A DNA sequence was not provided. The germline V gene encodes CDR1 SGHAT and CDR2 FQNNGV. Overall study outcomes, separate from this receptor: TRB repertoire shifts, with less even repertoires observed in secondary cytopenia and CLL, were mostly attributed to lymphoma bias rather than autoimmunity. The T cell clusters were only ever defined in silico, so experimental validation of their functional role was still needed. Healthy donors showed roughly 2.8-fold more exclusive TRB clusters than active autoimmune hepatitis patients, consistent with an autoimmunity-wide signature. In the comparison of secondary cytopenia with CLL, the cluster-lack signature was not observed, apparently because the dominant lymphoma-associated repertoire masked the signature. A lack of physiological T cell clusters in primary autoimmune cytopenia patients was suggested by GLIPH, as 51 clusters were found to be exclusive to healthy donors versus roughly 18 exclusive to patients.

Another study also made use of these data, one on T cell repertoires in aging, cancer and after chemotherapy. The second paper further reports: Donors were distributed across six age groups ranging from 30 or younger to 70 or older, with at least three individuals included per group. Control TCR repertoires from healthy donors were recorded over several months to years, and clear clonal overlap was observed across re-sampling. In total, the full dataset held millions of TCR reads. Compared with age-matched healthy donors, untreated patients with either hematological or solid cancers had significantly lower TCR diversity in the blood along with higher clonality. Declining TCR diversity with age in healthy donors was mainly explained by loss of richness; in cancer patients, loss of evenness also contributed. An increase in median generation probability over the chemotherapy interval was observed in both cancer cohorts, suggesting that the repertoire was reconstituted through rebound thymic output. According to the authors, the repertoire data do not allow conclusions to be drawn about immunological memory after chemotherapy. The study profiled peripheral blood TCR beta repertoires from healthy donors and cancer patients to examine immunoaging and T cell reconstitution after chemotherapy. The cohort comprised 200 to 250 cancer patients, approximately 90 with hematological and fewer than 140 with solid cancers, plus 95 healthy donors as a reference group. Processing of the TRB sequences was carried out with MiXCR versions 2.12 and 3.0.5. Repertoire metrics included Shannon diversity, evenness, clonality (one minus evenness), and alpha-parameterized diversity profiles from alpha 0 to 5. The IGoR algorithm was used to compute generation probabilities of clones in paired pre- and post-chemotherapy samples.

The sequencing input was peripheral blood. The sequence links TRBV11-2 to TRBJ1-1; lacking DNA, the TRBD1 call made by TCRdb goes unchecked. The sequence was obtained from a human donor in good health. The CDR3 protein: CASRTAVTSEAFF.